This TCR beta chain stems from a study of human T cells and chemical hapten exposure (dated by TCRdb to about 2021). For context, the study as a whole: Libraries were pooled for sequencing, and per-sample TCR yields varied mainly because of small differences in library volumes within the pool. This study followed changes in the peripheral blood TCR repertoire in vivo during primary and secondary sensitization of alopecia patients to the hapten diphenylcyclopropenone (DPC). Each blood RNA sample was used to sequence both TCR alpha and TCR beta chains. Beyond this particular receptor, the publication reports: Repeated subsampling changed both the strength of the expansion versus patch-test correlation and the threshold at which that correlation became significant. The number of TCRs above 1 in 1000 frequency did not change with DPC sensitization; there was no evidence of global repertoire structure alterations.

Library preparation used RACE. This sample was sequenced with a NextSeq 500. During library preparation, unique molecular identifiers were attached to individual cDNA molecules so that TCRs could be counted quantitatively and reproducibly. In the source study's methods: A median of roughly 100,000 TCRs per sample was observed, with a range of about 20,000 to 700,000. The Decombinator software suite was used to annotate V, J and CDR3 in the TCR reads. For the PS versus PT1 abundance plots, all samples were subsampled to the same number of TCRs (28,000). TCRs were defined as expanded if absent before sensitization and observed at least eight times at the 2-week time point. TCRdb ran its own pipeline on the public reads, namely fastp trimming at Q25 and MiXCR clone calling, and kept in-frame beta chains. Rows with a matching CDR3 protein are joined into one entry that keeps the most common DNA and genes. TCRdb's processing, not the authors' own work, is the source of the V and J calls. This sample holds some 78,000 distinct CDR3 sequences; 8.6% were observed only once. Around 1.4% of the sample rests with the top ten.

The germline V gene (reference sequence) yields DFQATT for CDR1 and SNEGSKA for CDR2. Including the terminal cysteine and phenylalanine, the CDR3 comprises 15 residues. Only CDR3 DNA is held: 45 bases, read in frame from base 1. Clipping removes 6 bases from V and 2 bases from J, with 10 as the unmatched junction base count. This specimen's time point label, per the study, means: healthy volunteer bleed at 6 weeks. Total RNA was extracted from unfractionated whole blood collected in Tempus Blood RNA tubes. As TCR sequencing controls, 4 or 5 healthy volunteers were used, with blood taken at day 0, 2 weeks and 6 weeks. This clonotype was counted ten times or more. Its recognized antigen is unknown. Per-nucleotide qualities are absent, and no much larger clonotype sits a single base away.

The chain was built from TRBV20-1 and TRBJ2-3, with 8 bases in between that match TRBD2. This TCR was sampled from a male donor in good health. Some clones in this sample may be carry-over from other donors' samples. The sequencing sample was made of whole blood. In nucleotide form, the sequence is TGCAGTGCGGAGAAGACTAGCGACGACACAGATACGCAGTATTTT. Translation gives CSAEKTSDDTDTQYF.